What follows describes a single TCR beta chain. The antigen this receptor binds is unknown. The sample holds no much larger clone one base away, and base qualities are not on file. Whole blood was collected in K2EDTA tubes by collaborating institutions according to the institutions' own protocols. Collaborator samples were shipped for TCRbeta analysis as frozen whole blood, isolated PBMCs, or DNA extracted from either sample type. The sample is drawn from a study of blood T cell repertoires in COVID-19 (dated by TCRdb to the early 2020s). For context, the study as a whole: Collaborator samples came from the United States, Italy and Spain and covered acute and convalescent phases of COVID-19. Where available, HLA class I and class II types were obtained from metadata supplied by the sample provider rather than from assay-based typing. Sample metadata almost always included a de-identified subject ID, COVID-19 status, age in years and sex. The material from the prospective study consisted of cDNA or gDNA derived from T cells, B-cell-depleted T cells, or PBMCs. Samples were obtained from the ongoing ImmuneRACE study (first 160 participants) and from about 1,300 subjects provided by 6 global collaborators. A freely available public database, intended as a resource for researchers studying the immune response to SARS-CoV-2, is where the repertoires were released. Subjects who had been exposed to COVID-19, were actively infected with it, or had recovered from it provided the deeply sampled blood TCRbeta repertoires that made up the dataset.

Overall results and qualifications from the work: The quantity of clinical and demographic metadata differed by source and by participant and was supplied without curation.

The V end gives up 1 base and the J end 9 bases, leaving 8 bases in the junction not matched to a gene. From cysteine to phenylalanine, the CDR3 is 16 amino acids long. Only the CDR3 DNA is retained, 48 bases long and in frame from the first base. The germline V gene gives CDR1 as KGHSH and CDR2 as LQKENI. The immunoSEQ Assay, a bias-controlled multiplex PCR, was used to amplify TCRbeta CDR3 regions from genomic DNA. Processing in the source paper ran as follows. The number of nucleated cells in each sample was estimated by amplification of reference gene primers within the assay. To quantify the absolute abundance of each unique TCRbeta CDR3 rearrangement, sequence reads were collapsed and filtered. For each sample, productive Simpson clonality was calculated as the square root of Simpson's diversity index across productive rearrangements. This immuneACCESS table, as held by TCRdb, lists in-frame sequences with V and J called but not all clones. Of the missing ones, under half trace to an unresolved V gene in checked studies; the others have no known cause. V, J and clone size are taken as reported in that table, and D and trimming were inferred from the DNA itself. The sample profile shows around 62,000 clones; 80% to 90% of them were found once. The ten biggest clones cover about 1.5% of the sample.

Source material: peripheral blood. The rearranged segments are TRBV18 and TRBJ2-1; the central 11 bases match TRBD1. The sequence derives from a man aged 55 to 70 with acute or convalescent COVID-19. At the DNA level, the sequence is TGTGCCAGCTCACCACGTCCCGGGACAGGGGGAGGTGAGCAGTTCTTC. This translates into CASSPRPGTGGGEQFF. The full variable domain, with segments outside the CDR3 supplied by the reference TRBV18 and TRBJ2-1 proteins, appears as NAGVMQNPRHLVRRRGQEARLRCSPMKGHSHVYWYRQLPEEGLKFMVYLQKENIIDESGMPKERFSAEFPKEGPSILRIQQVVRGDSAAYFCASSPRPGTGGGEQFFGPGTRLTVL.